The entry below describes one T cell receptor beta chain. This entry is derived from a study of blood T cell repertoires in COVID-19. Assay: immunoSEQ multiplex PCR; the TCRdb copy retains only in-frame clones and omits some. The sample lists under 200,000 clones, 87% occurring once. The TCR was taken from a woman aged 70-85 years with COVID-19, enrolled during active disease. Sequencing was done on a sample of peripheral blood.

The DNA of the CDR3 is TGTGCCAGCAGCTACGGATTAGCGGGGGGGAGGACCGGGGAGCTGTTTTTT. This encodes CASSYGLAGGRTGELFF. V is TRBV5-5 and J is TRBJ2-2; TRBD2 matches 11 bases. The germline V gene encodes CDR1 SGHKS and CDR2 YYEKEE (reference sequence). V shed 3 bases, J shed 5 bases, and the junction held 9 bases outside the gene matches. This CDR3 has 17 residues.